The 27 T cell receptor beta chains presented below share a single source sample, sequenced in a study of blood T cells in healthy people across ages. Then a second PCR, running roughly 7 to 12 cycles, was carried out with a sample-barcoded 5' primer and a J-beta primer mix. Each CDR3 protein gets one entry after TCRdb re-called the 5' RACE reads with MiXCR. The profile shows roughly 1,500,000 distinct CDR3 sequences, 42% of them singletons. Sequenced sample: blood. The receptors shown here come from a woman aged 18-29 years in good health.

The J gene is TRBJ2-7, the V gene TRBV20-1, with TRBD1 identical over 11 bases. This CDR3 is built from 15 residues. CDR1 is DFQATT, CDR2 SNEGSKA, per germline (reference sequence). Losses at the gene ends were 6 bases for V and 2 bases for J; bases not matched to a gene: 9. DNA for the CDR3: TGCAGTGCAAACAGCCGGGACAGGGGGGCCTACGAGCAGTACTTC. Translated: CSANSRDRGAYEQYF.

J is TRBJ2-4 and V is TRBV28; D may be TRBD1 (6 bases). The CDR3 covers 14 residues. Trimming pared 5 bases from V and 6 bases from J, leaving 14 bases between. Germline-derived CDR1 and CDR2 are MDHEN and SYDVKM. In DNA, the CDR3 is TGTGCCAGCAGTCTACAGGGTACCAGAAACATTCAGTACTTC. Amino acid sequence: CASSLQGTRNIQYF.

CDR3 residues: CASSVAGGLSTDTQYF. The CDR3 coding sequence is TGTGCCAGCAGCGTGGCCGGTGGGCTTAGCACAGATACGCAGTATTTT. The chain recombines TRBV9 with TRBJ2-3; D gene ambiguous. The CDR3 spans 16 residues. V lost 2 bases and J 0 bases, leaving 13 bases between the germline ends. In germline, CDR1 is SGDLS, CDR2 YYNGEE. Drawing the rest from reference TRBV9 and TRBJ2-3, the complete variable domain is DSGVTQTPKHLITATGQRVTLRCSPRSGDLSVYWYQQSLDQGLQFLIQYYNGEERAKGNILERFSAQQFPDLHSELNLSSLELGDSALYFCASSVAGGLSTDTQYFGPGTRLTVL.

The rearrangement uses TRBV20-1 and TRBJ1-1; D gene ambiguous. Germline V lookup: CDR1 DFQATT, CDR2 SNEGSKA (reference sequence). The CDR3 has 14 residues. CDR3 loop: CSANPDGMNTEAFF. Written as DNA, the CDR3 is TGCAGCGCAAACCCCGACGGTATGAACACTGAAGCTTTCTTT.

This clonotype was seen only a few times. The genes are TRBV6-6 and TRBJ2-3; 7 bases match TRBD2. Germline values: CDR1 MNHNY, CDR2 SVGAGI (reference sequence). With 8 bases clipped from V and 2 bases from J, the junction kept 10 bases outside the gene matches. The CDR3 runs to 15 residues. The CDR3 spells CASRERDPHTDTQYF. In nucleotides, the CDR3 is TGTGCCAGCCGCGAGCGGGACCCCCACACAGATACGCAGTATTTT.

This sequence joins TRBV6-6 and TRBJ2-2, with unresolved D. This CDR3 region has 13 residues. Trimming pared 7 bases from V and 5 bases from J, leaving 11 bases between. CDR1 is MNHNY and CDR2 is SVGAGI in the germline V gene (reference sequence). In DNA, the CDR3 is TGTGCCAGCACCCCTTCGGCGACCGGGGAGCTGTTTTTT. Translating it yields CASTPSATGELFF.

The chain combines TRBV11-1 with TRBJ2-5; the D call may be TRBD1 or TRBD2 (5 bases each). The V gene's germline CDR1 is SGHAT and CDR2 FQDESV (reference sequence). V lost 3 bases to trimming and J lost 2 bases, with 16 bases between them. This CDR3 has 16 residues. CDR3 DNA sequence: TGTGCCAGCAGCTTTCTAAGGGACGGCCCTCAAGAGACCCAGTACTTC. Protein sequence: CASSFLRDGPQETQYF.

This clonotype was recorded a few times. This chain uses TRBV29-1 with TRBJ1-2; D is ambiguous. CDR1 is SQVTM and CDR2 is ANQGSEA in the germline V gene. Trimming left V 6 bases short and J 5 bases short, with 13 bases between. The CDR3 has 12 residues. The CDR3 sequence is CSVGRTEYGYTF. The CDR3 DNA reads TGCAGCGTGGGCCGGACCGAGTATGGCTACACCTTC.

CDR3 sequence: CASSLQRTSYNEQFF. In DNA form, the CDR3 reads TGTGCCAGCAGCCTACAGAGAACCTCCTACAATGAGCAGTTCTTC. The chain combines TRBV11-2 with TRBJ2-1; D uncertain. The CDR3 contains 15 residues. V was trimmed by 5 bases and J by 0 bases, leaving 11 bases between them. The germline V gene encodes CDR1 SGHAT and CDR2 FQNNGV.

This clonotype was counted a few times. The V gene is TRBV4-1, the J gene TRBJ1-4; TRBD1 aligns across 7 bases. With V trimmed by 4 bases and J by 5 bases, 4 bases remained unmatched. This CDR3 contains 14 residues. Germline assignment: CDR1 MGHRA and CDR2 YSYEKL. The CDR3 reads CASSPVTGNEKLFF. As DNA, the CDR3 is TGCGCCAGCAGCCCAGTGACAGGGAATGAAAAACTGTTTTTT.

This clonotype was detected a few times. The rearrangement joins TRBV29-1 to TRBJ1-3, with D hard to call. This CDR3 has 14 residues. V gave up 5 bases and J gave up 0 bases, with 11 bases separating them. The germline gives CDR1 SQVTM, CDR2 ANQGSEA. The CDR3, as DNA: TGCAGCGTTCGGGAGGGCTTCTCTGGAAACACCATATATTTT. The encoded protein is CSVREGFSGNTIYF.

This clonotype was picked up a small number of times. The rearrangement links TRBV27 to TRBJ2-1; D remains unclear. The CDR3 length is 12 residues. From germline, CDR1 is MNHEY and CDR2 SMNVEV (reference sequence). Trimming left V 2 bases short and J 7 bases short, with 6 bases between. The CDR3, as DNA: TGTGCCAGCAGTTTAACGGCGAATGAGCAGTTCTTC. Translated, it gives CASSLTANEQFF.

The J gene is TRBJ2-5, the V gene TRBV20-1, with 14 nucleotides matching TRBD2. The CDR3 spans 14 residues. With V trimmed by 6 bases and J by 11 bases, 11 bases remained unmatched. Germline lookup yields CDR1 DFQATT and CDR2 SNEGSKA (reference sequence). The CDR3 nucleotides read TGCAGTGCCGCACCGGGACTAGCGGGAGCAAGGCAGTACTTC. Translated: CSAAPGLAGARQYF.

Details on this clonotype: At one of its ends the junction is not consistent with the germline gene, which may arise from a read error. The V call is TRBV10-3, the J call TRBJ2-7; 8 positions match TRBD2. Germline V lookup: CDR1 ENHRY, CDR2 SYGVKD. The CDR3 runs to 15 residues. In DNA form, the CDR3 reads TGTGCCATCGGTGAGTCGAGGGCGGGAGGTTACGAGCAATACTTC. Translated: CAIGESRAGGYEQYF.

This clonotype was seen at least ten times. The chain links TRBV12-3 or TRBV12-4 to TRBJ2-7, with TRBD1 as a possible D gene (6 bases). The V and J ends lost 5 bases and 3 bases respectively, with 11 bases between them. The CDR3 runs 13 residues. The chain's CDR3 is CASSPGQFYEQYF. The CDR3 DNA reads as TGTGCCAGCAGTCCCGGACAGTTCTACGAGCAGTACTTC.

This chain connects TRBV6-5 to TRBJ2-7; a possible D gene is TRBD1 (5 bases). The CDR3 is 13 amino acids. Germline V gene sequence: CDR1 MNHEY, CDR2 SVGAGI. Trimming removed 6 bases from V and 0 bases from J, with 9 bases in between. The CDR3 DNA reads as TGTGCCAGCAGAGTCGACAGCTCCTACGAGCAGTACTTC. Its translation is CASRVDSSYEQYF.

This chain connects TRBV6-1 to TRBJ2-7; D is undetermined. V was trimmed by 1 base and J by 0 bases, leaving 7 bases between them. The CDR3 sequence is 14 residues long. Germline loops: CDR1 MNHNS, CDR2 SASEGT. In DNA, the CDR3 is TGTGCCAGCAGTGAAGATCAGAGCTCCTACGAGCAGTACTTC. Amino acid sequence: CASSEDQSSYEQYF.

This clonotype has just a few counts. The CDR3 DNA is TGTGCCAGCTCAGATAACACCGGGGAGCTGTTTTTT. This encodes CASSDNTGELFF. The chain joins TRBV18 to TRBJ2-2; D remains unclear. This CDR3 has 12 residues. Germline V CDR1 and CDR2: KGHSH, LQKENI. Trimming pared 5 bases from V and 2 bases from J, leaving 3 bases between.

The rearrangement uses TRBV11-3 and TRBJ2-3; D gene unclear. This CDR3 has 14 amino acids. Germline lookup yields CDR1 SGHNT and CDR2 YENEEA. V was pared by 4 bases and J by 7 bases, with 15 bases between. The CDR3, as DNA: TGTGCCAGCAGCTCCTTATCCGGCGATTATACGCAGTATTTT. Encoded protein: CASSSLSGDYTQYF.

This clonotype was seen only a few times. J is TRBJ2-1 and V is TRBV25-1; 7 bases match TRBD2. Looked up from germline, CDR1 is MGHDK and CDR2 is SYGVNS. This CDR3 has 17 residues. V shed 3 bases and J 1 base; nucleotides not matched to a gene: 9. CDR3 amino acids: CASSDFAGRASYNEQFF. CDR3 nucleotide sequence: TGTGCCAGCAGTGACTTTGCGGGGAGGGCATCCTACAATGAGCAGTTCTTC.

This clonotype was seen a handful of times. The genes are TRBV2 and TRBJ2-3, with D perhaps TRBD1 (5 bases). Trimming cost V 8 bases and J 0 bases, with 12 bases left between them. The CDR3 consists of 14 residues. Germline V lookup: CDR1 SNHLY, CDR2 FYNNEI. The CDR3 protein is CASVGAPSTDTQYF. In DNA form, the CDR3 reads TGTGCCAGCGTTGGGGCCCCTAGCACAGATACGCAGTATTTT.

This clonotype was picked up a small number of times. CDR3 bases: TGCGCCAGCAGCCAAGGCTCGTTAACGAACACTGAAGCTTTCTTT. Its protein product is CASSQGSLTNTEAFF. The chain has TRBV4-1 and TRBJ1-1; D is unresolved. The CDR3 is 15 amino acids. The V and J ends lost 1 base and 1 base respectively, with 10 bases between them. Germline V gives CDR1 MGHRA, CDR2 YSYEKL.

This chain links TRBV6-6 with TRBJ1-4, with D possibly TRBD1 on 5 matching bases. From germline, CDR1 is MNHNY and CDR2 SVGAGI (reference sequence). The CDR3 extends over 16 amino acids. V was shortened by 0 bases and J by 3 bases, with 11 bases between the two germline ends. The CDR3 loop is CASSYSGQGANEKLFF. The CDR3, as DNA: TGTGCCAGCAGTTACTCTGGGCAGGGCGCTAATGAAAAACTGTTTTTT.

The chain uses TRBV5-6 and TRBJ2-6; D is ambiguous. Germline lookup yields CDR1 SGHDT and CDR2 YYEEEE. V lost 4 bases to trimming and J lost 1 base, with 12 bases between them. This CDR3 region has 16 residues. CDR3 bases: TGTGCCAGCAGCCGTGATGGAAATTCTGGGGCCAACGTCCTGACTTTC. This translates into CASSRDGNSGANVLTF.

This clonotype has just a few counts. CDR3 DNA sequence: TGTGCCAGCACCTACGGGCAGGGACTGGACAATGAGCAGTTCTTC. It codes for CASTYGQGLDNEQFF. The chain joins TRBV6-2 or TRBV6-3 to TRBJ2-1; the D gene is possibly TRBD2 (6 bases). V was pared by 7 bases and J by 5 bases, with 18 bases between. CDR1 and CDR2 from the germline V gene are MNHEY and SVGEGT. CDR3 length equals 15 residues.

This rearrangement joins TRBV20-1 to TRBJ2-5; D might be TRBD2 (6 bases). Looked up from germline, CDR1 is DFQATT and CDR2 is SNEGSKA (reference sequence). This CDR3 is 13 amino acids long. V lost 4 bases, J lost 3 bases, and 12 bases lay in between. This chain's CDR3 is CSATGLIKETQYF. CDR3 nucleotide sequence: TGCAGTGCTACGGGACTTATAAAAGAGACCCAGTACTTC.

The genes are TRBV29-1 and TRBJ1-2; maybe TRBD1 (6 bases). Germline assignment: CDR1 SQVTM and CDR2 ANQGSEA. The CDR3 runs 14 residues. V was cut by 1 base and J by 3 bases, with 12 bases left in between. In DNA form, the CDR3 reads TGCAGCGTTGAAGCCCAACAGGGCTACTATGGCTACACCTTC. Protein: CSVEAQQGYYGYTF.